Below, 5 T cell receptor beta chains from the same sample are listed, as sequenced in a study of blood T cell repertoires in COVID-19. The data were produced by immunoSEQ multiplex PCR, yet TCRdb's version contains in-frame clones alone and is incomplete. This table has tens of thousands of clones, about 92% appearing once. The sample consisted of peripheral blood. These receptors were taken from a man aged 45-65 years with acute or convalescent COVID-19.

The rearrangement links TRBV5-1 to TRBJ2-1; the match to TRBD2 covers 10 bases. CDR1 is SGHRS and CDR2 is YFSETQ in the germline V gene. V shed 0 bases and J 0 bases; nucleotides not matched to a gene: 3. The CDR3 is made up of 17 amino acids. The CDR3 here is CASSLASGRGSYNEQFF. CDR3 nucleotides: TGCGCCAGCAGCTTGGCGAGCGGGAGGGGCTCCTACAATGAGCAGTTCTTC.

This clone was seen a single time. CDR3: CASSLGSGVSNQPQHF. The CDR3 DNA reads as TGTGCCAGCAGCTTGGGGTCAGGGGTTAGCAATCAGCCCCAGCATTTT. The genes are TRBV5-6 and TRBJ1-5; possible D gene TRBD1, 6 bases. Germline CDR1 and CDR2: SGHDT and YYEEEE. The CDR3 loop spans 16 amino acids. Trimming stripped 0 bases from V and 0 bases from J, with 10 bases between.

The V gene is TRBV4-3, the J gene TRBJ1-4; 7 bases match TRBD1. The CDR3 covers 14 residues. J was trimmed by 4 bases and V by 3 bases; bases with no gene match: 2. Germline CDR1 and CDR2: LGHNA and YSLEER. This CDR3 is CASSQGQFNEKLFF. DNA of the CDR3: TGCGCCAGCAGCCAGGGACAGTTTAATGAAAAACTGTTTTTT.

This sequence joins TRBV6-5 and TRBJ2-2; tentatively, D is TRBD2 (5 bases). The CDR3 extends over 14 amino acids. The V gene's germline CDR1 is MNHEY and CDR2 SVGAGI. Trimming cost V 7 bases and J 3 bases, with 12 bases left between them. In nucleotides, the CDR3 is TGTGCCAGCACGGGGATTCGGGACACCGGGGAGCTGTTTTTT. Its translation: CASTGIRDTGELFF.

The genes are TRBV5-8 and TRBJ1-4, with D maybe TRBD1 (6 bases). Germline V gene lookup returns CDR1 SGHTS and CDR2 YDEGEE. Trimming stripped 1 base from V and 6 bases from J, with 19 bases between. The CDR3 is 17 residues long. CDR3 bases: TGTGCCAGCAGCTTGCCCCTACACAGGGCGGTAGATGAAAAACTGTTTTTT. This translates into CASSLPLHRAVDEKLFF.